A selection of T cell receptor beta chains follows, all from one sample in a study of neoadjuvant anti-PD-1 for oral cavity cancer. Clones were sequenced by immunoSEQ multiplex PCR, and TCRdb holds only the in-frame ones, with some missing. The data hold about 10,000 clones, with 50% to 80% observed a single time. The specimen was PBMCs, collected after nivolumab (anti-PD-1) treatment. These receptors came from a person between 35 and 79 years old with oral cavity squamous cell carcinoma. Each CDR3 is given with its conserved first and last residue. The D gene is left open where the match is weak. The size of a clone is reported for some rows only, either as once, few or many, or as a class for expanded clones.

D gene: TRBD2; J gene: TRBJ2-5; V gene: TRBV5-1; clone size: .; CDR3 protein: CASSLGAVPGGPETQYF; CDR3 DNA: TGCGCCAGCAGCTTGGGGGCTGTGCCGGGAGGGCCAGAGACCCAGTACTTC
D gene: TRBD2; J gene: TRBJ2-3; V gene: TRBV18; clone size: .; CDR3 protein: CASSLGLADTDTQYF; CDR3 DNA: TGTGCCAGCTCACTCGGACTAGCGGACACAGATACGCAGTATTTT
D gene: .; J gene: TRBJ2-7; V gene: TRBV7-9; clone size: .; CDR3 protein: CASSRTDYEQYF; CDR3 DNA: TGTGCCAGCAGCCGGACAGACTACGAGCAGTACTTC
D gene: .; J gene: TRBJ1-3; V gene: TRBV19; clone size: .; CDR3 protein: CASLQGGFWNSGNTIYF; CDR3 DNA: TGTGCCAGTCTCCAGGGAGGGTTCTGGAACTCTGGAAACACCATATATTTT
D gene: TRBD1; J gene: TRBJ2-1; V gene: TRBV10-2; clone size: .; CDR3 protein: CASSEFDRDYNEQFF; CDR3 DNA: TGCGCCAGCAGTGAATTTGACAGGGATTACAATGAGCAGTTCTTC
D gene: .; J gene: TRBJ2-7; V gene: TRBV7-9; clone size: .; CDR3 protein: CASSLGPGSSYEQYF; CDR3 DNA: TGTGCCAGCAGCTTAGGACCAGGGAGCTCCTACGAGCAGTACTTC
D gene: .; J gene: TRBJ1-5; V gene: TRBV6-1; clone size: .; CDR3 protein: CASSEARTSNQPQHF; CDR3 DNA: TGTGCCAGCAGTGAAGCGAGAACCTCCAATCAGCCCCAGCATTTT
D gene: .; J gene: TRBJ2-7; V gene: TRBV6-1; clone size: .; CDR3 protein: CASRPPGGSYEQYF; CDR3 DNA: TGTGCCAGCAGACCCCCGGGTGGCTCCTACGAGCAGTACTTC
D gene: TRBD2; J gene: TRBJ2-7; V gene: TRBV30; clone size: .; CDR3 protein: CAWRQTSSHEQYF; CDR3 DNA: TGTGCCTGGCGACAGACTAGCAGCCACGAGCAGTACTTC
D gene: .; J gene: TRBJ2-3; V gene: TRBV2; clone size: .; CDR3 protein: CASSGSSATTDTQYF; CDR3 DNA: TGTGCCAGCAGTGGATCTAGCGCTACCACAGATACGCAGTATTTT
D gene: TRBD1; J gene: TRBJ2-5; V gene: TRBV28; clone size: .; CDR3 protein: CASSPRTGGHYQETQYF; CDR3 DNA: TGTGCCAGCAGTCCCCGGACAGGGGGCCACTACCAAGAGACCCAGTACTTC
D gene: .; J gene: TRBJ2-7; V gene: TRBV7-9; clone size: few; CDR3 protein: CASSLAQISYEQYF; CDR3 DNA: TGTGCCAGCAGCTTAGCGCAGATCAGCTACGAGCAGTACTTC
D gene: .; J gene: TRBJ1-1; V gene: TRBV7-2; clone size: .; CDR3 protein: CASSSVWGGYAEAFF; CDR3 DNA: TGTGCCAGCAGCTCAGTTTGGGGGGGTTATGCTGAAGCTTTCTTT
D gene: .; J gene: TRBJ2-1; V gene: TRBV27; clone size: once; CDR3 protein: CASSYLGSGEQFF; CDR3 DNA: TGTGCCAGCAGTTATTTAGGCAGCGGCGAGCAGTTCTTC
D gene: .; J gene: TRBJ2-1; V gene: TRBV2; clone size: .; CDR3 protein: CASSTGTLLNEQFF; CDR3 DNA: TGTGCCAGCAGTACCGGGACGCTTCTAAATGAGCAGTTCTTC
D gene: .; J gene: TRBJ1-1; V gene: TRBV7-6; clone size: .; CDR3 protein: CASRGGGRGATEAFF; CDR3 DNA: TGTGCCAGCCGGGGTGGGGGACGGGGTGCCACTGAAGCTTTCTTT